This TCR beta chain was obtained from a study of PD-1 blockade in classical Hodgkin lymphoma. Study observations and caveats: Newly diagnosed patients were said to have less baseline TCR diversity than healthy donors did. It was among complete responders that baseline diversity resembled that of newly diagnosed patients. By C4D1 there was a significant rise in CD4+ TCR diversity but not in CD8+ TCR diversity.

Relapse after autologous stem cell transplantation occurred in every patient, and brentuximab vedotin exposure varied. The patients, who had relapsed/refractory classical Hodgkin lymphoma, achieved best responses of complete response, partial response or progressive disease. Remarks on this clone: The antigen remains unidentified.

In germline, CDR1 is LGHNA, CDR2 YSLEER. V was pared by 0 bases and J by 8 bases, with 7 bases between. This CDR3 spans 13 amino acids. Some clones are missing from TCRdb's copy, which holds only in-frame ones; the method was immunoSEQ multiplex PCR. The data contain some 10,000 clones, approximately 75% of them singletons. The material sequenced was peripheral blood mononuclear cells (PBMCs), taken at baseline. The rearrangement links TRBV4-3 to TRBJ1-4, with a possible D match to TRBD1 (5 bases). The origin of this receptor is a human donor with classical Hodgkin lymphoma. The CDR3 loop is CASSQERGEKLFF. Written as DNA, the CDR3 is TGCGCCAGCAGCCAAGAGAGGGGCGAAAAACTGTTTTTT.